This T cell receptor (beta chain) was profiled in a study of T cell responses to AZD1222 COVID-19 vaccine. About the study: Recipients boosted at about 4 weeks or about 12 weeks are pooled. General study results and limits: Donors, mostly white British, included more females; clonal diversity was possibly underestimated. Breadth and depth of Spike-specific TCRs rose after two AZD1222 doses.

Remarks on this clone: Its antigen remains unknown.

Generated by immunoSEQ multiplex PCR, the TCRdb table keeps only in-frame clones and is missing some. The sample lists 120,000 or so clones; about 88% were seen once. The sample consisted of peripheral blood, taken on day 0 of AZD1222 vaccination. This clonotype was sampled from an adult in good health.

CDR3 DNA: TGTGCCAGCAGCAATACAGGGATAAACACCGGGGAGCTGTTTTTT. It yields the protein CASSNTGINTGELFF. The rearrangement links TRBV7-9 to TRBJ2-2; tentatively, D is TRBD1 (6 bases). V was shortened by 5 bases and J by 2 bases, with 12 bases between the two germline ends. The CDR3 sequence is 15 residues long. Germline CDR1 SEHNR, CDR2 FQNEAQ (reference sequence). Drawing the rest from reference TRBV7-9 and TRBJ2-2, the complete variable domain is DTGVSQNPRHKITKRGQNVTFRCDPISEHNRLYWYRQTLGQGPEFLTYFQNEAQLEKSRLLSDRFSAERPKGSFSTLEIQRTEQGDSAMYLCASSNTGINTGELFFGEGSRLTVL.